The 17 T cell receptor beta chains in this list originate from one sample, sequenced in a study of cytomegalovirus exposure and HLA in healthy donors. Only in-frame clones appear in the TCRdb table, and some are missing; sequencing was by immunoSEQ multiplex PCR. The table includes 150,000 to 200,000 clones, about 90% detected once. Specimen: PBMCs. All receptors derive from a woman younger than 35 in good health and CMV-seropositive.

The V call is TRBV4-3, the J call TRBJ2-7; D is perhaps TRBD1 (6 bases). From germline, CDR1 is LGHNA and CDR2 YSLEER. Trimming cost V 0 bases and J 2 bases, with 8 bases left between them. The CDR3 is made up of 14 amino acids. The CDR3 nucleotides are TGCGCCAGCAGCCAAGACAGGGGCCCCTACGAGCAGTACTTC. Amino acid sequence: CASSQDRGPYEQYF.

Of note for this clone: Distinct nucleotide sequences in the sample also encode this CDR3. The V gene is TRBV30, the J gene TRBJ2-7, with 8 bases identical to TRBD2. The CDR3 length is 15 residues. Per the germline V gene, CDR1 is GTSNPN and CDR2 is SVGIG (reference sequence). Trimming cost V 1 base and J 0 bases; bases outside gene matches: 5. CDR3 sequence: CAWSGPSGLSYEQYF. The CDR3 coding sequence is TGTGCCTGGAGTGGTCCTAGCGGGCTCTCCTACGAGCAGTACTTC.

This rearrangement joins TRBV27 to TRBJ2-1; 8 bases align to TRBD1. CDR1 is MNHEY and CDR2 is SMNVEV in the germline V gene (reference sequence). The CDR3 is made up of 14 amino acids. Trimming took 4 bases from V and 3 from J; bases not matched to a gene: 2. CDR3 nucleotide sequence: TGTGCCAGCAGTTCGGGACAGGACTACAATGAGCAGTTCTTC. Its protein product is CASSSGQDYNEQFF.

This clone appeared once. The genes are TRBV6-4 and TRBJ2-3; TRBD2 matches at 10 bases. Germline CDR1 reads MRHNA; CDR2 reads SNTAGT. CDR3 length: 16 amino acids. Germline trimming cut 7 bases from V and 4 bases from J; bases unmatched to any gene: 11. The CDR3 spells CASNPDASGSPDTQYF. The CDR3 DNA reads TGTGCCAGCAACCCCGACGCTAGCGGGAGCCCAGATACGCAGTATTTT.

This clone was seen a few times. The chain couples TRBV2 to TRBJ1-2, with D unresolved. The V and J ends lost 3 bases and 4 bases respectively, with 6 bases between them. Germline CDR1 reads SNHLY; CDR2 reads FYNNEI. This CDR3 comprises 12 residues. CDR3 region: CASSEGVYGYTF. DNA of the CDR3: TGTGCCAGCAGTGAGGGAGTCTATGGCTACACCTTC.

This chain links TRBV6-1 with TRBJ1-2, with D hard to call. Germline CDR1 and CDR2: MNHNS and SASEGT. Between the trimmed V and J ends, which lost 2 bases and 3 bases, there was a span of 16 bases. The CDR3 is 16 amino acids. This CDR3 is CASSELGDFWDYGYTF. CDR3 coding DNA: TGTGCCAGCAGTGAATTAGGAGACTTTTGGGACTATGGCTACACCTTC.

The chain links TRBV4-2 to TRBJ2-7, with 13 bases that match TRBD2. Per germline, CDR1 LGHNA and CDR2 YNFKEQ. The CDR3 spans 18 residues. Trimming removed 2 bases from V and 6 bases from J; junction bases left unmatched: 13. This CDR3 is CASSQYGPGLAGPLEQYF. CDR3 DNA sequence: TGTGCCAGCAGCCAATATGGGCCGGGACTAGCGGGACCCCTCGAGCAGTACTTC.

V and J are TRBV5-6 and TRBJ2-5, with a tentative D call TRBD1 (5 bases). Germline lookup yields CDR1 SGHDT and CDR2 YYEEEE. The CDR3 covers 16 residues. V was shortened by 4 bases and J by 4 bases, with 20 bases between the two germline ends. Here the CDR3 DNA reads TGTGCCAGCAGCCCCGACGTGGGGCTGTTAGGAGAGACCCAGTACTTC. As protein: CASSPDVGLLGETQYF.

A few counts support this clone. The chain employs TRBV10-3 and TRBJ2-7; 12 bases are a match to TRBD1. J was trimmed by 5 bases and V by 3 bases; bases with no gene match: 8. This CDR3 is built from 16 residues. The germline V gene has CDR1 ENHRY and CDR2 SYGVKD. CDR3: CAISEPPGTGGDEQYF. DNA for the CDR3: TGTGCCATCAGTGAACCCCCCGGGACAGGGGGCGACGAGCAGTACTTC.

V usage is TRBV19 and J usage is TRBJ2-7, with 9 bases aligning to TRBD1. Germline V lookup: CDR1 LNHDA, CDR2 SQIVND (reference sequence). The CDR3 consists of 15 residues. J lost 5 bases, V lost 5 bases, and 10 bases had no gene match. CDR3 region: CASSATGGASNEQYF. CDR3 bases: TGTGCCAGTAGTGCTACAGGGGGCGCAAGCAACGAGCAGTACTTC.

The chain uses TRBV5-1 and TRBJ1-1; D perhaps matches TRBD1 (5 bases). The CDR3 extends over 13 amino acids. CDR1 is SGHRS, CDR2 YFSETQ, per germline. Trimming left V 0 bases short and J 3 bases short, with 6 bases between. The CDR3 loop is CASSLVQDTEAFF. In DNA form, the CDR3 reads TGCGCCAGCAGCTTGGTACAGGACACTGAAGCTTTCTTT.

The chain uses TRBV18 and TRBJ1-1, with no clear D. With 6 bases removed from V and 4 bases from J, the gap between germline ends came to 12 bases. Germline V gene sequence: CDR1 KGHSH, CDR2 LQKENI. CDR3 length: 13 amino acids. CDR3 in amino acids: CASSYSESTEAFF. In DNA form, the CDR3 reads TGTGCCAGCTCGTACTCTGAGAGCACTGAAGCTTTCTTT.

The gene calls are TRBV7-2 and TRBJ2-1, with D unclear. Germline values: CDR1 SGHTA, CDR2 FQGNSA. V gave up 5 bases and J gave up 0 bases, with 11 bases separating them. The CDR3 contains 15 residues. The chain's CDR3 is CASSAASTSYNEQFF. For the CDR3, the DNA is TGTGCCAGCAGCGCCGCTAGTACCTCCTACAATGAGCAGTTCTTC. Full variable domain (remainder filled in from reference TRBV7-2 and TRBJ2-1): GAGVSQSPSNKVTEKGKDVELRCDPISGHTALYWYRQSLGQGLEFLIYFQGNSAPDKSGLPSDRFSAERTGGSVSTLTIQRTQQEDSAVYLCASSAASTSYNEQFFGPGTRLTVL.

V usage is TRBV7-3 and J usage is TRBJ2-3, with D possibly matching TRBD1 (6 bases). In germline, CDR1 is SGHTA, CDR2 FQGTGA. V dropped 1 base and J dropped 2 bases, with 7 bases sitting between them. The CDR3 has 14 amino acids. The CDR3 spells CASSLNRVTDTQYF. CDR3 nucleotide sequence: TGTGCCAGCAGCTTAAACAGGGTCACAGATACGCAGTATTTT.

V gene TRBV6-6 combines with J gene TRBJ2-1, with 8 positions matching TRBD2. Germline V CDR1 and CDR2: MNHNY, SVGAGI (reference sequence). The CDR3 spans 15 residues. Unmatched junction bases numbered 7, after V lost 5 bases and J lost 4 bases. The CDR3 reads CASSQPGLDYNEQFF. The CDR3 nucleotides are TGTGCCAGCAGTCAACCGGGACTAGATTACAATGAGCAGTTCTTC.

With respect to this clone: This same CDR3 is encoded by further DNA sequences in the sample. The V call is TRBV18, the J call TRBJ2-2; 8 bases match TRBD1. The V gene end was trimmed by 2 bases and the J gene end by 1 base; junction bases not matched to a gene: 0. Germline-derived CDR1 and CDR2 are KGHSH and LQKENI. CDR3 size: 15 residues. Here the CDR3 reads CASSPGTGNTGELFF. The CDR3, as DNA: TGTGCCAGCTCACCAGGGACAGGGAACACCGGGGAGCTGTTTTTT.

This chain joins TRBV6-1 and TRBJ2-6, with D maybe TRBD2 (6 bases). The CDR3 consists of 16 residues. Germline V gene lookup returns CDR1 MNHNS and CDR2 SASEGT. The V gene lost 4 bases and the J gene lost 2 bases, with 12 bases spanning the gap. For the CDR3, the DNA is TGTGCCAGCAGTGTCGGGGGACTCCCTGGGGCCAACGTCCTGACTTTC. Translating gives CASSVGGLPGANVLTF.